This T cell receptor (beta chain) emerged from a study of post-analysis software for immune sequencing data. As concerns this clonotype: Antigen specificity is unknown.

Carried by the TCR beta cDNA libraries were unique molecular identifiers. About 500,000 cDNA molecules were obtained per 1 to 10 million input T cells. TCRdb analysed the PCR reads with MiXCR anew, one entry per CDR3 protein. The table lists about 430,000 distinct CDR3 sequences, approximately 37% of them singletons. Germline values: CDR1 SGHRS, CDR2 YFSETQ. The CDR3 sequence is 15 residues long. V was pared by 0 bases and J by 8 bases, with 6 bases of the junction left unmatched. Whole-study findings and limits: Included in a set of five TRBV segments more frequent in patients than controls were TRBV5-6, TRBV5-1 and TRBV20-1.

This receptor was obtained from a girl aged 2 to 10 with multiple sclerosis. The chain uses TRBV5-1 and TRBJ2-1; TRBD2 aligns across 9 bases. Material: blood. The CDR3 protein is CASSLVTAGGHEQFF. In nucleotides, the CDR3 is TGCGCCAGCAGCTTGGTAACAGCGGGAGGTCATGAGCAGTTCTTC.